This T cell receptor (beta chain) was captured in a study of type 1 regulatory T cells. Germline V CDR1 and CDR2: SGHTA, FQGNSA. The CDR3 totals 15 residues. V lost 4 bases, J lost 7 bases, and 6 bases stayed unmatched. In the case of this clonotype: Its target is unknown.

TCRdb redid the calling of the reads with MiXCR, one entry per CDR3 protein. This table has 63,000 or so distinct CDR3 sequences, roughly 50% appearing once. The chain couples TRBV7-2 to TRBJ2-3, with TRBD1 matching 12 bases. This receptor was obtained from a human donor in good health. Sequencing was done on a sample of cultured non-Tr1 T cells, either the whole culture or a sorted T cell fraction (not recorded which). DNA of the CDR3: TGTGCCAGCAGCTCTGGGACAGGGGGCGCTTATACGCAGTATTTT. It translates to CASSSGTGGAYTQYF.